This TCR beta chain comes out of a study of T cells in Graves' hyperthyroidism and ophthalmopathy. Many counts were recorded for this clonotype. Its antigen is unidentified. Using RNA transcripts as the source, TCR beta CDR3 regions were amplified. The HTBI primer set served for first-round RT-PCR of the TCR CDR3. Each CDR3 protein gets one entry after TCRdb re-called the multiplex PCR reads with MiXCR. In the table there are about 500,000 distinct CDR3 sequences, 46% of which are singletons. General study results and limits: Ophthalmopathy was model-predicted a median around seven months pre-onset. Blood also carried most thyroid clonotypes expanded above 0.001.

CDR1 and CDR2 from the germline V gene are LNHNV and YYDKDF (reference sequence). CDR3 length: 14 residues. The V end was cut by 0 bases, the J end by 0 bases, with 5 bases between. This clonotype was sampled from an adult woman with Graves' disease, either hyperthyroidism or ophthalmopathy (not recorded which). Sequencing used peripheral blood or thyroid tissue (not recorded which). The chain links TRBV15 to TRBJ1-2; D not certain. As DNA, the CDR3 is TGTGCCACCAGCAGAGATCGAGCTAACTATGGCTACACCTTC. It specifies CATSRDRANYGYTF.